The clone carrying this TCR beta chain is medium-sized within its sample. The target antigen is unknown. The CDR3 length is 16 residues. Trimming shortened V by 1 base and J by 7 bases, and 16 bases separated the two germline ends. The data belong to a study of metastatic and nonmetastatic thyroid tumors. Study-wide points: Across blood and tumor, TCR beta diversity in malignant thyroid tumors was reportedly significantly higher than in benign nodules.

Per the original methods: Clinicopathological groups of papillary thyroid cancer showed CDR3 differences that were used to build a distant-metastasis classifier. Via MiXCR, TCRdb re-called the PCR reads. The V and J calls here are based on TCRdb, not the publication. The sample carries about 15,000 clones, approximately 23% recorded once. All patients reached thyroid surgery having received no treatment beforehand. This TCR derives from a female donor with papillary thyroid cancer or a benign thyroid nodule (not recorded which). Some clones in this sample may be carry-over from other donors' samples. The sample was adjacent normal tissue. The chain carries TRBV12-3 or TRBV12-4 and TRBJ2-2, with a weak D call TRBD2 (5 bases). CDR3 coding DNA: TGTGCCAGCAGTTTAGGTGTCCGAGACTATGGCGGGGAGCTGTTTTTT. As protein: CASSLGVRDYGGELFF.